These 2 T cell receptor beta chains were sequenced from one sample in a study of blood T cell repertoires in COVID-19. TCRdb keeps only in-frame clones here, not all; method: immunoSEQ multiplex PCR. The top ten hold under 1.2% of the sample, which has under 450,000 clones, roughly four fifths seen once. Sequencing used peripheral blood. Receptors were obtained from a human donor with acute or convalescent COVID-19. The donor label of this sample is uncertain.

The rearrangement joins TRBV30 to TRBJ1-1; 8 positions agree with TRBD1. Germline CDR1 reads GTSNPN; CDR2 reads SVGIG (reference sequence). The ends lost 4 bases at V and 3 bases at J; junction bases unmatched: 4. The length of the CDR3 is 13 residues. CDR3: CAWKRQGYTEAFF. In DNA, the CDR3 is TGTGCCTGGAAAAGACAGGGGTACACTGAAGCTTTCTTT.

The chain employs TRBV6-5 and TRBJ1-2; maybe TRBD1 (6 bases). The CDR3 spans 14 residues. The germline gives CDR1 MNHEY, CDR2 SVGAGI. V shed 2 bases and J shed 10 bases, with 17 bases lying between them. In DNA, the CDR3 is TGTGCCAGCAGTTACCGGCCAGGGGACACCCCCTACACCTTC. Its translation is CASSYRPGDTPYTF.